Below, 32 T cell receptor beta chains from the same sample are listed, as sequenced in a study of patients and donors after allogeneic stem cell transplantation. TCRdb re-analysed the RT-PCR reads in MiXCR, keeping a single row per CDR3 protein. The table has approximately 170,000 distinct CDR3 sequences, 24% seen once. The specimen was blood, either unsorted or a sorted T cell fraction (not recorded which). The receptors were sampled from a human donor who was either an allogeneic HSCT recipient or a stem cell or donor lymphocyte infusion donor (not recorded which). It is not recorded whose cells these are; they may come from a transplant donor.

The gene calls are TRBV5-1 and TRBJ1-2; 10 bases line up with TRBD1. V gave up 0 bases and J gave up 3 bases; unmatched junction bases: 8. The CDR3 loop spans 17 amino acids. From germline, CDR1 is SGHRS and CDR2 YFSETQ. CDR3 DNA sequence: TGCGCCAGCAGCTTGGGCCCCGGACAGGGGGGTGACTATGGCTACACCTTC. Translated, it gives CASSLGPGQGGDYGYTF.

In its sample, this clonotype was seen a few times. This chain uses TRBV5-1 with TRBJ1-1; 7 bases agree with TRBD1. With 0 bases clipped from V and 5 bases from J, the junction kept 7 bases outside the gene matches. The CDR3 is 15 amino acids. Per germline, CDR1 SGHRS and CDR2 YFSETQ. CDR3 sequence (DNA): TGCGCCAGCAGCTTGGACAGGGGTGGGTGGACTGAAGCTTTCTTT. Encoded protein: CASSLDRGGWTEAFF.

The table lists this clonotype with a few counts. The CDR3 region is CSAWVGEKLFF. CDR3 DNA sequence: TGCAGTGCATGGGTGGGTGAAAAACTGTTTTTT. The chain is built from TRBV20-1 and TRBJ1-4; the D is unclear. V shed 6 bases and J shed 7 bases, with 9 bases lying between them. CDR1 is DFQATT and CDR2 is SNEGSKA in the germline V gene (reference sequence). This CDR3 comprises 11 residues.

The rearrangement links TRBV7-2 to TRBJ2-3, with no clear D. Germline lookup yields CDR1 SGHTA and CDR2 FQGNSA. V was clipped by 6 bases and J by 1 base, with 17 bases between them. The CDR3 extends over 16 amino acids. The CDR3 region is CASSLRGVAGTDTQYF. The CDR3 DNA is TGTGCCAGCAGTCTCCGAGGTGTAGCAGGCACAGATACGCAGTATTTT.

The chain carries TRBV20-1 and TRBJ1-3; no clear D. V lost 2 bases, J lost 0 bases, and 14 bases lay in between. The CDR3 runs 16 residues. Germline CDR1 DFQATT, CDR2 SNEGSKA (reference sequence). CDR3 coding DNA: TGCAGTGCTAGACCTACGGACGTTAGCTCTGGAAACACCATATATTTT. Protein: CSARPTDVSSGNTIYF.

The chain is built from TRBV7-9 and TRBJ2-1; D uncertain. The CDR3 is 11 residues long. V was cut by 1 base and J by 10 bases, with 5 bases left in between. The germline V gene encodes CDR1 SEHNR and CDR2 FQNEAQ (reference sequence). Written as DNA, the CDR3 is TGTGCCAGCAGCTTAGGGACGGAGCAGTTCTTC. This gives the protein CASSLGTEQFF.

A few counts support this clonotype. The V gene is TRBV20-1, the J gene TRBJ2-3; 7 bases are shared with TRBD2. This CDR3 spans 15 amino acids. From germline, CDR1 is DFQATT and CDR2 SNEGSKA (reference sequence). The junction had 9 bases not matched to a gene; V was cut back by 6 bases and J by 0 bases. CDR3 nucleotide sequence: TGCAGTGCCCTCTCTAGCGGTCCTAGCACAGATACGCAGTATTTT. This translates into CSALSSGPSTDTQYF.

Only a few counts were recorded for this clonotype. The J gene is TRBJ1-2, the V gene TRBV6-5; no clear D gene. The CDR3 sequence is 14 residues long. Germline V gene lookup returns CDR1 MNHEY and CDR2 SVGAGI. V was trimmed by 7 bases and J by 5 bases, leaving 17 bases between them. The CDR3 sequence is CASKAGGELYGYTF. CDR3 sequence (DNA): TGTGCCAGCAAGGCGGGCGGCGAACTTTATGGCTACACCTTC.

This clonotype was counted a few times. Germline is not matched at one junction end, which may reflect a read error. The chain carries TRBV20-1 and TRBJ1-1; no clear D gene. Looked up from germline, CDR1 is DFQATT and CDR2 is SNEGSKA (reference sequence). The CDR3 is made up of 12 amino acids. The CDR3 region has the DNA TGCAGTCCTAGCAATGGGAACGCTGAAGCTTTCTTT. Protein: CSPSNGNAEAFF.

In this sample, this clonotype turned up a few times. CDR3 sequence: CAGHNRNYGYTF. The CDR3 DNA reads as TGTGCCGGACACAACAGGAACTATGGCTACACCTTC. This chain joins TRBV12-3 or TRBV12-4 and TRBJ1-2; D possibly corresponds to TRBD1 (5 bases). Trimming removed 11 bases from V and 2 bases from J, with 12 bases in between. The CDR3 has 12 residues.

This clonotype was picked up a small number of times. The rearrangement links TRBV20-1 to TRBJ2-1; a weak D match, TRBD1 (5 bases). There are 12 residues in the CDR3. Trimming cost V 1 base and J 8 bases, with 9 bases left between them. CDR1 and CDR2 from the germline V gene are DFQATT and SNEGSKA (reference sequence). The CDR3 region has the DNA TGCAGTGCTAGAGTGCAGGGCCATGAGCAGTTCTTC. Its translation: CSARVQGHEQFF.

This chain connects TRBV6-1 to TRBJ1-1; D is uncertain. Looked up from germline, CDR1 is MNHNS and CDR2 is SASEGT. The CDR3 totals 15 residues. The V gene lost 2 bases and the J gene lost 2 bases, with 12 bases spanning the gap. The DNA of the CDR3 is TGTGCCAGCAGTGAAATGGTTAAGGGCAACACTGAAGCTTTCTTT. This sequence encodes CASSEMVKGNTEAFF.

In its sample, this clonotype was seen many times. The chain is built from TRBV12-1 and TRBJ1-2; the D segment call TRBD1 is taken from the table without a DNA check. TRBV12-1 is termed a pseudogene. The CDR3 spans 13 residues. CDR3 nucleotide sequence: TGTGCCAGCGCCTCCGGGGCTAACTATGGCTACACCTTC. Protein sequence: CASASGANYGYTF.

This clonotype was detected only a few times. In DNA, the CDR3 is TGCAGCGTTACTAACACGGCTAGCACAGATACGCAGTATTTT. It translates to CSVTNTASTDTQYF. This chain links TRBV29-1 with TRBJ2-3; D ambiguous. This CDR3 has 14 residues. Germline values: CDR1 SQVTM, CDR2 ANQGSEA. The germline V and J ends were trimmed by 5 bases and 0 bases, with 12 bases remaining between them.

This clonotype was counted many times. The chain joins TRBV7-2 to TRBJ1-1; D is possibly TRBD1 (5 bases). This CDR3 has 14 amino acids. Germline CDR1 SGHTA, CDR2 FQGNSA. Trimming took 5 bases from V and 3 from J, leaving 13 bases between them. The CDR3 loop reads CASSPRVGHTEAFF. The DNA of the CDR3 is TGTGCCAGCAGCCCCAGGGTGGGACACACTGAAGCTTTCTTT.

The chain carries TRBV5-1 and TRBJ2-3; D might be TRBD2 (5 bases). The CDR3 extends over 17 amino acids. CDR1 is SGHRS, CDR2 YFSETQ, per germline. V dropped 1 base and J dropped 2 bases, with 17 bases sitting between them. The CDR3 spells CASSLSRVELPTDTQYF. For the CDR3, the DNA is TGCGCCAGCAGCTTGTCGCGGGTGGAACTTCCCACAGATACGCAGTATTTT.

The table lists this clonotype with many counts. CDR3 DNA: TGCAGTGCTAGGCAAAATGGCTTCGATCAGCCCCAGCATTTT. Protein product: CSARQNGFDQPQHF. This rearrangement joins TRBV20-1 to TRBJ1-5; D is uncertain. The CDR3 covers 14 residues. From germline, CDR1 is DFQATT and CDR2 SNEGSKA (reference sequence). V was shortened by 3 bases and J by 5 bases, with 14 bases between the two germline ends.

V gene TRBV20-1 combines with J gene TRBJ2-2, with D tentatively TRBD2 (5 bases). CDR3 length: 14 amino acids. CDR1 is DFQATT, CDR2 SNEGSKA, per germline (reference sequence). Trimming left V 1 base short and J 1 base short, with 7 bases between. CDR3 sequence (DNA): TGCAGTGCTAGAGGAGGGCAGAACACCGGGGAGCTGTTTTTT. Its protein is CSARGGQNTGELFF.

There are a few counts of this clonotype. The rearrangement uses TRBV15 and TRBJ2-3, with D uncertain. V was cut by 0 bases and J by 4 bases, with 8 bases left in between. CDR1 and CDR2 (germline): LNHNV, YYDKDF (reference sequence). The CDR3 loop spans 14 amino acids. The CDR3 is CATSRDIAPDTQYF. CDR3 in DNA: TGTGCCACCAGCAGAGATATTGCCCCAGATACGCAGTATTTT.

The V and J genes are TRBV4-1 and TRBJ2-2; tentative D call: TRBD2 (5 bases). Trimming stripped 4 bases from V and 2 bases from J, with 14 bases between. The CDR3 spans 16 residues. CDR1 and CDR2 from the germline V gene are MGHRA and YSYEKL. Written as DNA, the CDR3 is TGCGCCAGCAGCCGAGGGAGTAGCCTTAACACCGGGGAGCTGTTTTTT. Protein product: CASSRGSSLNTGELFF.

In this sample, this clonotype turned up a few times. The chain recombines TRBV6-5 with TRBJ1-1; 8 nucleotides align to TRBD1. Per germline, CDR1 MNHEY and CDR2 SVGAGI. V lost 2 bases to trimming and J lost 6 bases; unmatched junction nucleotides: 8. The CDR3 contains 15 residues. This CDR3 is CASSYGQGGLAEAFF. CDR3 in DNA: TGTGCCAGCAGTTACGGACAGGGTGGATTAGCTGAAGCTTTCTTT.

This clonotype was observed a handful of times. This rearrangement joins TRBV25-1 to TRBJ2-1; D perhaps matches TRBD2 (6 bases). The CDR3 covers 15 residues. The germline CDR1 and CDR2 sequences are MGHDK and SYGVNS. V was shortened by 6 bases and J by 0 bases, with 12 bases between the two germline ends. Written as DNA, the CDR3 is TGTGCCAGCAGGGGGAGGAACAGCTCCTACAATGAGCAGTTCTTC. Its protein product is CASRGRNSSYNEQFF.

The genes are TRBV9 and TRBJ1-4; TRBD1 matches 8 bases. V dropped 3 bases and J dropped 6; count of bases not matched to a gene: 4. In germline, CDR1 is SGDLS, CDR2 YYNGEE. The CDR3 contains 14 residues. CDR3 nucleotide sequence: TGTGCCAGCAGCGCGGACAGGGCTGATGAAAAACTGTTTTTT. Translation gives CASSADRADEKLFF.

The sample holds a few counts of this clonotype. The chain joins TRBV7-9 to TRBJ1-5; D might be TRBD1 (6 bases). The germline CDR1 and CDR2 sequences are SEHNR and FQNEAQ (reference sequence). The CDR3 length is 16 residues. The ends were cut back, 4 bases at V and 7 bases at J, with 20 bases in the middle. The CDR3 loop is CASSSFGGSHGQPQHF. The CDR3 DNA is TGTGCCAGCAGCTCCTTTGGGGGCAGCCATGGGCAGCCCCAGCATTTT.

The chain links TRBV5-1 to TRBJ2-4; D ambiguous. Trimming cost V 0 bases and J 2 bases, with 6 bases left between them. Germline CDR1 and CDR2: SGHRS and YFSETQ. The CDR3 extends over 14 amino acids. The CDR3 spells CASSLAFSKNIQYF. The CDR3 region has the DNA TGCGCCAGCAGCTTGGCCTTCTCCAAAAACATTCAGTACTTC.

The chain carries TRBV7-2 and TRBJ1-1; no reliable D call. V dropped 2 bases and J dropped 0 bases, with 7 bases sitting between them. The CDR3 is made up of 14 amino acids. CDR1 and CDR2 from the germline V gene are SGHTA and FQGNSA. CDR3 bases: TGTGCCAGCAGCTTATTACACATGAACACTGAAGCTTTCTTT. It yields the protein CASSLLHMNTEAFF. Looking up the rest from reference TRBV7-2 and TRBJ1-1 gives the full variable domain: GAGVSQSPSNKVTEKGKDVELRCDPISGHTALYWYRQSLGQGLEFLIYFQGNSAPDKSGLPSDRFSAERTGGSVSTLTIQRTQQEDSAVYLCASSLLHMNTEAFFGQGTRLTVV.

The rearrangement links TRBV10-3 to TRBJ1-1; no reliable D call. Germline CDR1 reads ENHRY; CDR2 reads SYGVKD. Trimming took off 8 bases at V and 1 base at J, with 14 bases between the two ends. The CDR3 loop spans 14 amino acids. In DNA, the CDR3 is TGTGCCATCGGGGATAGCGGATGGAACACTGAAGCTTTCTTT. As protein: CAIGDSGWNTEAFF.

The sample holds a few counts of this clonotype. The rearrangement joins TRBV6-5 to TRBJ2-5; D gene unclear. The CDR3 consists of 16 residues. Trimming stripped 0 bases from V and 2 bases from J, with 13 bases between. Germline loops: CDR1 MNHEY, CDR2 SVGAGI. For the CDR3, the DNA is TGTGCCAGCAGTTACTCGCAGCAGACACGGCAAGAGACCCAGTACTTC. Its protein product is CASSYSQQTRQETQYF.

The chain joins TRBV7-2 to TRBJ2-3; 13 nucleotides align to TRBD2. The V segment lost 5 bases and the J segment 1 base; nucleotides outside the gene matches: 3. Germline V CDR1 and CDR2: SGHTA, FQGNSA. The CDR3 loop spans 16 amino acids. The CDR3 loop is CASSAGTSGGTDTQYF. The CDR3 DNA reads TGTGCCAGCAGCGCCGGGACTAGCGGGGGCACAGATACGCAGTATTTT.

The rearrangement uses TRBV4-2 and TRBJ1-2; perhaps TRBD1 as D (6 bases). The CDR3 length is 15 residues. Per germline, CDR1 LGHNA and CDR2 YNFKEQ. Trimming shortened V by 1 base and J by 4 bases, and 13 bases separated the two germline ends. The CDR3 region is CASSQAVGATYGYTF. The DNA for the CDR3 is TGTGCCAGCAGCCAAGCCGTGGGGGCTACCTATGGCTACACCTTC.

This chain joins TRBV7-9 and TRBJ2-7; the D gene could be TRBD1 or TRBD2 (7 bases each). Germline CDR1 is SEHNR and CDR2 is FQNEAQ (reference sequence). V was clipped by 5 bases and J by 11 bases, with 13 bases between them. The CDR3 spans 11 residues. The CDR3 is CASSTGAGEYF. The CDR3 coding sequence is TGTGCCAGCAGCACAGGGGCGGGGGAGTACTTC.

The V call is TRBV5-1, the J call TRBJ2-3, with D perhaps assigned TRBD1 or TRBD2 (5 bases each). This CDR3 region has 16 residues. V was cut by 4 bases and J by 3 bases, with 18 bases left in between. CDR1 is SGHRS, CDR2 YFSETQ, per germline. DNA for the CDR3: TGCGCCAGCAGCACACCGGGACGTGTTCGTACAGATACGCAGTATTTT. This codes for CASSTPGRVRTDTQYF.